Below are 19 T cell receptor beta chains sequenced from a single sample in a study of blood T cell repertoires in COVID-19. Using immunoSEQ multiplex PCR, the repertoire was profiled, and TCRdb retains in-frame clones only, with some absent. This sample has a few hundred thousand clones, with approximately 89% found just once. The sample was peripheral blood. The receptors shown here come from a young woman with COVID-19, enrolled during active disease.

V gene TRBV7-8 combines with J gene TRBJ2-6, with D uncertain. The CDR3 is 16 amino acids. CDR1 is SGHVS, CDR2 FQNEAQ, per germline. Trimming shortened V by 5 bases and J by 3 bases, and 14 bases separated the two germline ends. DNA for the CDR3: TGTGCCAGCAGCCGTCCTCCTTTGAGTGGGGCCAACGTCCTGACTTTC. Its translation is CASSRPPLSGANVLTF.

The CDR3 protein is CASSVGAGVLSPLHF. CDR3 in DNA: TGTGCCAGTAGTGTCGGGGCAGGGGTTCTTTCACCCCTCCACTTT. The V call is TRBV19, the J call TRBJ1-6; D perhaps matches TRBD1 (6 bases). Germline CDR1 reads LNHDA; CDR2 reads SQIVND (reference sequence). The CDR3 contains 15 residues. With 5 bases removed from V and 9 bases from J, the gap between germline ends came to 17 bases.

This clone is a singleton in its sample. This CDR3 is CASNSDFNEKLFF. The CDR3 DNA sequence: TGTGCCAGCAATTCCGACTTTAATGAAAAACTGTTTTTT. The chain links TRBV28 to TRBJ1-4; no definite D call. CDR1 is MDHEN, CDR2 SYDVKM, per germline. V lost 7 bases and J 4 bases, leaving 10 bases between the germline ends. The CDR3 is 13 residues long.

The rearrangement links TRBV9 to TRBJ2-1; 12 positions agree with TRBD2. CDR1 and CDR2 from the germline V gene are SGDLS and YYNGEE. This CDR3 is built from 15 residues. V shed 3 bases and J 7 bases; nucleotides not matched to a gene: 5. In DNA, the CDR3 is TGTGCCAGCAGCGCCTCTAGCGGGGGGGCGAATGAGCAGTTCTTC. This encodes CASSASSGGANEQFF. The full variable domain, with the rest looked up from reference TRBV9 and TRBJ2-1, is DSGVTQTPKHLITATGQRVTLRCSPRSGDLSVYWYQQSLDQGLQFLIQYYNGEERAKGNILERFSAQQFPDLHSELNLSSLELGDSALYFCASSASSGGANEQFFGPGTRLTVL.

The rearrangement joins TRBV27 to TRBJ2-1, with 10 positions matching TRBD1. The CDR3 consists of 16 residues. Trimming at V came to 5 bases and at J to 6 bases, leaving 10 bases not matched to a gene. From germline, CDR1 is MNHEY and CDR2 SMNVEV (reference sequence). The CDR3 loop reads CASSRSGTGASNEQFF. As DNA, the CDR3 is TGTGCCAGCAGTCGGTCGGGGACAGGGGCTTCCAATGAGCAGTTCTTC.

V usage is TRBV24-1 and J usage is TRBJ1-4; 7 positions match TRBD1. Germline CDR1 KGHDR, CDR2 SFDVKD. The CDR3 extends over 15 amino acids. V dropped 4 bases and J dropped 2; count of bases not matched to a gene: 3. The CDR3 loop reads CATSETGRTNEKLFF. Here the CDR3 DNA reads TGTGCCACCAGTGAGACAGGGAGGACTAATGAAAAACTGTTTTTT.

V and J are TRBV4-1 and TRBJ2-1, with 9 bases fitting TRBD2. The germline V gene encodes CDR1 MGHRA and CDR2 YSYEKL. This CDR3 is 17 amino acids long. Trimming removed 3 bases from V and 7 bases from J; junction bases left unmatched: 13. CDR3 nucleotides: TGCGCCAGCAGCCAGACGGATATGGGACTAGCTGGGAATGAGCAGTTCTTC. Translation gives CASSQTDMGLAGNEQFF.

This clone was picked up many times. Other nucleotide sequences in the sample specify the same CDR3. J is TRBJ1-1 and V is TRBV5-4; the D gene is possibly TRBD1 (5 bases). Germline assignment: CDR1 SGHNT and CDR2 YYREEE (reference sequence). The CDR3 is 13 residues long. Trimming cost V 4 bases and J 5 bases, with 12 bases left between them. CDR3 amino acids: CASSQTGGTEAFF. CDR3 DNA: TGTGCCAGCAGCCAAACCGGGGGGACTGAAGCTTTCTTT.

This clone has just one count. The chain recombines TRBV5-8 with TRBJ2-5, with TRBD1 matching over 12 bases. The CDR3 sequence is 15 residues long. Germline values: CDR1 SGHTS, CDR2 YDEGEE. The V and J ends lost 4 bases and 3 bases, in that order; junction bases with no gene match: 4. CDR3 in amino acids: CASSPGTGGKETQYF. The CDR3 DNA reads as TGTGCCAGCAGCCCCGGGACAGGGGGCAAAGAGACCCAGTACTTC.

The rearrangement uses TRBV6-5 and TRBJ1-1; no clear D. The CDR3 has 13 residues. Germline-derived CDR1 and CDR2 are MNHEY and SVGAGI. V was clipped by 8 bases and J by 6 bases, with 16 bases between them. The chain's CDR3 is CASQGGFYAEAFF. The DNA for the CDR3 is TGTGCCAGCCAAGGAGGATTTTACGCTGAAGCTTTCTTT.

A word on this clone: The sample carries other DNA sequences with the same CDR3. The chain recombines TRBV3-1 (or the pseudogene TRBV3-2) with TRBJ1-1; no clear D. From germline, CDR1 is LGHDT and CDR2 YNNKEL (reference sequence). V lost 6 bases and J 5 bases, leaving 7 bases between the germline ends. The CDR3 sequence is 11 residues long. As DNA, the CDR3 is TGTGCCAGCAGAGGAGGGACTGAAGCTTTCTTT. Protein sequence: CASRGGTEAFF.

J is TRBJ2-5 and V is TRBV29-1; TRBD1 matches at 8 bases. This CDR3 comprises 13 residues. With V trimmed by 3 bases and J by 5 bases, 5 bases remained unmatched. The V gene's germline CDR1 is SQVTM and CDR2 ANQGSEA. The CDR3 reads CSVDGRGRETQYF. CDR3 nucleotide sequence: TGCAGCGTTGATGGCAGGGGGCGTGAGACCCAGTACTTC.

The chain carries TRBV5-1 and TRBJ1-1; possibly TRBD1 for D (5 bases). CDR1 SGHRS and CDR2 YFSETQ come from the germline V gene. The germline V and J ends were trimmed by 0 bases and 8 bases, with 11 bases remaining between them. This CDR3 spans 13 amino acids. The CDR3 region is CASSLAGGAEAFF. CDR3 nucleotides: TGCGCCAGCAGCTTGGCCGGAGGGGCAGAAGCTTTCTTT.

The chain recombines TRBV18 with TRBJ2-5; 7 bases map to TRBD1. This CDR3 contains 15 residues. With 4 bases clipped from V and 1 base from J, the junction kept 6 bases outside the gene matches. Germline values: CDR1 KGHSH, CDR2 LQKENI. The CDR3 reads CASSRTGSAQETQYF. DNA of the CDR3: TGTGCCAGCTCACGGACAGGCTCAGCCCAAGAGACCCAGTACTTC.

The chain has TRBV2 and TRBJ2-3, with unresolved D. The CDR3 consists of 12 residues. V lost 5 bases and J lost 4, with 7 bases in between. Germline loops: CDR1 SNHLY, CDR2 FYNNEI. The CDR3 nucleotides are TGTGCCAGCAGTAACTCCCCAGATACGCAGTATTTT. Translation gives CASSNSPDTQYF.

In this sample, this clone turned up once. This sequence joins TRBV7-2 and TRBJ1-2, with D possibly being TRBD1 (5 bases). The germline V gene has CDR1 SGHTA and CDR2 FQGNSA. This CDR3 contains 14 residues. V lost 5 bases to trimming and J lost 8 bases, with 18 bases between them. The CDR3 nucleotides read TGTGCCAGCAGCCATCCCGCCGGGCAGGGCGGCTACACCTTC. As protein: CASSHPAGQGGYTF.

This chain joins TRBV5-5 and TRBJ1-1; 7 nucleotides match TRBD1. This CDR3 is 15 amino acids long. The V gene's germline CDR1 is SGHKS and CDR2 YYEKEE (reference sequence). With 4 bases clipped from V and 1 base from J, the junction kept 7 bases outside the gene matches. CDR3 nucleotide sequence: TGTGCCAGCAGCCCCTCGACAGGGCCGAACACTGAAGCTTTCTTT. Translated: CASSPSTGPNTEAFF.

The chain employs TRBV28 and TRBJ1-1, with TRBD1 matching over 10 bases. Germline V gives CDR1 MDHEN, CDR2 SYDVKM. The V segment lost 6 bases and the J segment 3 bases; nucleotides outside the gene matches: 7. The CDR3 consists of 15 residues. The CDR3 DNA sequence: TGTGCCAGCAGCCTGACAGGGGGCTGGTACACTGAAGCTTTCTTT. Amino acid sequence: CASSLTGGWYTEAFF.

V is TRBV2 and J is TRBJ1-4, with TRBD1 matching 9 bases. The CDR3 extends over 15 amino acids. Looked up from germline, CDR1 is SNHLY and CDR2 is FYNNEI. V lost 0 bases and J lost 8; bases outside the gene matches: 4. CDR3: CASSEASGTGEKLFF. CDR3 sequence (DNA): TGTGCCAGCAGTGAAGCTTCCGGGACAGGGGAAAAACTGTTTTTT.